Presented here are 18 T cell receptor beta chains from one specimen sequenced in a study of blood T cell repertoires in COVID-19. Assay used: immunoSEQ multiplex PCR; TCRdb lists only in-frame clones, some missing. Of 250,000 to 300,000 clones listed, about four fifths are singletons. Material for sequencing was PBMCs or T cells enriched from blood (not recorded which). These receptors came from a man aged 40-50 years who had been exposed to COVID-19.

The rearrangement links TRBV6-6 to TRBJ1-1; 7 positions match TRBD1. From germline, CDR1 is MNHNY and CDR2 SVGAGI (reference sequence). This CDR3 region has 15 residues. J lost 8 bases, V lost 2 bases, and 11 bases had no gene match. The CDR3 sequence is CASSYPETGKMEAFF. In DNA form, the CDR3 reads TGTGCCAGCAGTTACCCTGAGACAGGGAAGATGGAAGCTTTCTTT.

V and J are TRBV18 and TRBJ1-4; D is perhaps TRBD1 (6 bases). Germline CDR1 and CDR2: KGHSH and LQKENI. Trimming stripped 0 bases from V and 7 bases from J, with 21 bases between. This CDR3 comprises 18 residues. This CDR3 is CASSPPNRHREYVEKLFF. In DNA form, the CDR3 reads TGTGCCAGCTCACCACCGAATCGCCACAGGGAGTATGTTGAAAAACTGTTTTTT. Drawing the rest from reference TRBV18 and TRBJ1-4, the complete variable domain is NAGVMQNPRHLVRRRGQEARLRCSPMKGHSHVYWYRQLPEEGLKFMVYLQKENIIDESGMPKERFSAEFPKEGPSILRIQQVVRGDSAAYFCASSPPNRHREYVEKLFFGSGTQLSVL.

The CDR3 DNA follows: TGCGCCAGCAGCTTGTTGGGGGCAAACGAGCAGTACTTC. Translated: CASSLLGANEQYF. V and J are TRBV5-1 and TRBJ2-7, with D maybe TRBD1 (6 bases). V was trimmed by 1 base and J by 5 bases, leaving 10 bases between them. Germline-derived CDR1 and CDR2 are SGHRS and YFSETQ. The CDR3 contains 13 residues.

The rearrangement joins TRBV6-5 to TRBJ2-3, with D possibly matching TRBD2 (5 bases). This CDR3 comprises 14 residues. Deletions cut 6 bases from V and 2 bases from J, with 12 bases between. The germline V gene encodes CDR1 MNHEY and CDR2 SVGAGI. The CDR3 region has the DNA TGTGCCAGCAGCTCGGACTTATACACAGATACGCAGTATTTT. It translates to CASSSDLYTDTQYF.

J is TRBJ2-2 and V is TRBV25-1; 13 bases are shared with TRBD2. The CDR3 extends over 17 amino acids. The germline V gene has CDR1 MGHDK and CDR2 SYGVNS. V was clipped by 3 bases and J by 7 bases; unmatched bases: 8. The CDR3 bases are TGTGCCAGCAGTGATGGACTAGCGGGAGTGAGAGGCGGGGAGCTGTTTTTT. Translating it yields CASSDGLAGVRGGELFF.

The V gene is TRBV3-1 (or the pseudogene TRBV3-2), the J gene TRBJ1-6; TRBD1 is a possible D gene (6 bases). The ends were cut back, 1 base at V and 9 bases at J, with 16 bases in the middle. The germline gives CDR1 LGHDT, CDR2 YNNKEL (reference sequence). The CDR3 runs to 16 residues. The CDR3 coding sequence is TGTGCCAGCAGCCAAGGCCCGACTGCAGGGGTTTCACCCCTCCACTTT. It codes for CASSQGPTAGVSPLHF.

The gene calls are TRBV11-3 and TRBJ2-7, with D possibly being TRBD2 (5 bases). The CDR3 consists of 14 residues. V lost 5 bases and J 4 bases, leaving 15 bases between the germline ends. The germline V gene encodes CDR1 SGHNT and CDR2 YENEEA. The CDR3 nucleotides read TGTGCCAGCAGCAGAGGATTGGAGGTATACGAGCAGTACTTC. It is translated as CASSRGLEVYEQYF.

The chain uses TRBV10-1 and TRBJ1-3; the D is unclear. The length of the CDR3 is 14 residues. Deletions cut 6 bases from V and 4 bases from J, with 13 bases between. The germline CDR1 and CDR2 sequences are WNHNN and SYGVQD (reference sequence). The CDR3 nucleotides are TGCGCCAGCAGGCCCGGGAGAGAAGGAAACACCATATATTTT. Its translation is CASRPGREGNTIYF.

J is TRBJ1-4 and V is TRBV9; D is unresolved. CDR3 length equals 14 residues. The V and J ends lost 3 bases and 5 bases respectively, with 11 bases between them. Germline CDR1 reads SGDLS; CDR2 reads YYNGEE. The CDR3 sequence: CASSDKNTNEKLFF. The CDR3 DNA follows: TGTGCCAGCAGCGATAAAAACACCAATGAAAAACTGTTTTTT.

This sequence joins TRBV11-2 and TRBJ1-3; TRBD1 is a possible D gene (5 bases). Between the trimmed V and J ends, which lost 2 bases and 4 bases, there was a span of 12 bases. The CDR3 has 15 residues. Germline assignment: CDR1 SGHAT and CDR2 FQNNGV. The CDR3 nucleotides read TGTGCCAGCAGCTTACAGGGATTTTCGGGAAACACCATATATTTT. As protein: CASSLQGFSGNTIYF.

CDR3 nucleotides: TGTGCCAGCAGTCAAGAGATTAATTCACCCCTCCACTTT. Encoded protein: CASSQEINSPLHF. The chain has TRBV28 and TRBJ1-6; D remains ambiguous. Trimming took 5 bases from V and 6 from J, leaving 8 bases between them. Germline lookup yields CDR1 MDHEN and CDR2 SYDVKM. The CDR3 covers 13 residues.

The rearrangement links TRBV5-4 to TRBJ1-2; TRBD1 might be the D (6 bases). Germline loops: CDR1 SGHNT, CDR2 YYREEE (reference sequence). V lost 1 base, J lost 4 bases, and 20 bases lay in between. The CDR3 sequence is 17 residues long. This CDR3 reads CASSLKSGQSHFYGYTF. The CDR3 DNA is TGTGCCAGCAGCTTGAAATCTGGACAGAGCCATTTCTATGGCTACACCTTC.

The CDR3 DNA reads TGTGCCTGGAGCCAGGGTTGGAATCAGCCCCAGCATTTT. It yields the protein CAWSQGWNQPQHF. The rearrangement joins TRBV30 to TRBJ1-5; D might be TRBD1 (5 bases). Trimming removed 3 bases at V and 4 bases at J, with 10 bases between. The CDR3 loop spans 13 amino acids. CDR1 and CDR2 from the germline V gene are GTSNPN and SVGIG (reference sequence).

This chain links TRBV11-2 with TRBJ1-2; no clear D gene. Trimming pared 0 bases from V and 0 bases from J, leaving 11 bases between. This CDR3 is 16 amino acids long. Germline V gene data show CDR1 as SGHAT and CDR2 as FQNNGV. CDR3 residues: CASSLDWAGANYGYTF. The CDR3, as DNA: TGTGCCAGCAGCTTAGATTGGGCGGGAGCTAACTATGGCTACACCTTC.

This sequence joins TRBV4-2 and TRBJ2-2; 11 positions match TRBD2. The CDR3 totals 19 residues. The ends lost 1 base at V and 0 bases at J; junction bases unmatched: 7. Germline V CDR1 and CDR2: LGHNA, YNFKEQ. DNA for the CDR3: TGTGCCAGCAGCCAAGTCCCGGGACTAGCGGAAACGAACACCGGGGAGCTGTTTTTT. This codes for CASSQVPGLAETNTGELFF.

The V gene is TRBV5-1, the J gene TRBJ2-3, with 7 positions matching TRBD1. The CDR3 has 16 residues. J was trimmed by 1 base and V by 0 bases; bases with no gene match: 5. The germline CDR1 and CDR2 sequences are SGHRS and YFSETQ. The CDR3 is CASSLGTGSRTDTQYF. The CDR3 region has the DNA TGCGCCAGCAGCTTGGGGACAGGCTCCCGCACAGATACGCAGTATTTT.

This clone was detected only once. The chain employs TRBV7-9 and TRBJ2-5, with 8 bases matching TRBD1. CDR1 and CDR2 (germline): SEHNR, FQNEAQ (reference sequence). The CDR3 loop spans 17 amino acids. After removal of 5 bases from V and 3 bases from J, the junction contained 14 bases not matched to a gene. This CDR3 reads CASSGHPGQVGEETQYF. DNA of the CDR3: TGTGCCAGCAGCGGCCACCCGGGACAGGTGGGGGAAGAGACCCAGTACTTC. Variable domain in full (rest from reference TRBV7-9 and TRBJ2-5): DTGVSQNPRHKITKRGQNVTFRCDPISEHNRLYWYRQTLGQGPEFLTYFQNEAQLEKSRLLSDRFSAERPKGSFSTLEIQRTEQGDSAMYLCASSGHPGQVGEETQYFGPGTRLLVL.

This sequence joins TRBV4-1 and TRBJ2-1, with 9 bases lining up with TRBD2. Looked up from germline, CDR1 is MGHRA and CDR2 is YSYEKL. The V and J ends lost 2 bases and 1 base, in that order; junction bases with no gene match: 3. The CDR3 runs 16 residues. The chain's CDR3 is CASSQSLAGSYNEQFF. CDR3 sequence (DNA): TGCGCCAGCAGCCAATCCCTAGCGGGGTCCTACAATGAGCAGTTCTTC.